The TCR beta chain described here comes from a study of breast tumors, draining lymph nodes, adjacent tissues (TCRdb year 2016). Background on the whole study: TCR beta repertoires were compared across tumor, adjacent nontumor tissue and axillary lymph nodes obtained from breast cancer patients. The study aimed to assess the relationships and possible T-cell exchange between tumor, surrounding tissue and draining lymph node repertoires in human breast cancer. Findings and caveats that apply to the study as a whole: T-cell repertoire diversity in tumors was found to be lower than in lymph nodes but higher than in nontumor tissue, and preferential V and J gene usage was observed. Tumor and nontumor tissue repertoires were found to be significantly more similar in luminal-like than in basal-like breast cancer. The conclusion that tumor T cells originate in lymph nodes was framed as consistent with a hypothesis rather than directly demonstrated. The data were judged consistent with most tumor T cells deriving from the lymph node and then expanding within tumor tissue.

The CDR3 runs 12 residues from the cysteine to the phenylalanine. Only the CDR3 DNA is retained, 36 bases long and in frame from the first base. The V and J ends are trimmed by 4 bases and 0 bases, leaving 2 bases between them. The germline V gene sets CDR1 to KGHSH and CDR2 to LQKENI. The sample was run on an Illumina HiSeq 2000. TCR beta chain libraries were generated by multiplex PCR amplification. The amplified TCR beta chain products were analyzed by high-throughput sequencing. Clones were called with MiXCR by TCRdb after fastp trimmed the public reads at Q25, and only in-frame beta chains were retained. Identical CDR3 protein sequences are pooled into one entry, listed with their most common genes and DNA. For this sample the table gives fewer than 200,000 distinct CDR3 sequences, of which about 30% were detected only once. The ten largest account for roughly 4.5% of the sample. Many counts were recorded for this clonotype. It has no known antigen specificity. Per-nucleotide qualities are absent, and no much larger clonotype sits a single base away.

Lymph node samples came from the axillary draining lymph nodes of breast cancer patients. This TCR was sampled from a female donor with breast cancer. Some clones in this sample may be carry-over from other donors' samples. Sequenced input: axillary lymph node tissue. The chain was built from TRBV18 and TRBJ2-3; the D gene cannot be resolved reliably. The bases are TGTGCCAGCTCACGGAGCACAGATACGCAGTATTTT. Translated, it reads CASSRSTDTQYF. Full variable domain (CDR3 extended with the reference TRBV18 and TRBJ2-3 proteins): NAGVMQNPRHLVRRRGQEARLRCSPMKGHSHVYWYRQLPEEGLKFMVYLQKENIIDESGMPKERFSAEFPKEGPSILRIQQVVRGDSAAYFCASSRSTDTQYFGPGTRLTVL.